These T cell receptor beta chains were read from a single sample in a study of draining lymph node invasion in breast cancer. In TCRdb, the bulk RNA-seq reads were re-called with MiXCR into one record per CDR3 protein. The table shows over 2,000 distinct CDR3 sequences, with roughly three quarters occurring only once. Input material: sorted memory Tregs from a lymph node. The receptors here all came from a female donor with luminal breast cancer. The CDR3 runs from the conserved cysteine through the conserved F or W.

cdr3_aa | j_call | v_call
CASSYDGTAQSQQFF | TRBJ2-1 | TRBV6-5
CSARGRAGDTQYF | TRBJ2-3 | TRBV29-1
CASSLASGGAGGELFF | TRBJ2-2 | TRBV7-2
CASSSGSGGLVAFF | TRBJ1-1 | TRBV27
CAVRQGLNYGYTF | TRBJ1-2 | TRBV7-9
CASGGSRETQYF | TRBJ2-5 | TRBV2
CASTPSWLAEAFF | TRBJ1-1 | TRBV19
CASSRQPGQPYEQYF | TRBJ2-7 | TRBV27
CASSLMGRFSGNTIYF | TRBJ1-3 | TRBV28
CASSQDSGTGGDEQFF | TRBJ2-1 | TRBV6-2/TRBV6-3
CASSPTGRAEAFF | TRBJ1-1 | TRBV4-1
CASRDRPFSF | TRBJ1-1 | TRBV2
CASSVGLRSYEQYF | TRBJ2-7 | TRBV9
CATSAVGGRGGELFF | TRBJ2-2 | TRBV24-1
CASSQASSYNEQFF | TRBJ2-1 | TRBV3-1
CASSYWGANEKLFF | TRBJ1-4 | TRBV6-5
CASSQVRGETEAFF | TRBJ1-1 | TRBV3-1
CASSPLRTSNQPQHF | TRBJ1-5 | TRBV7-2
CSARDLSRQFNQPQHF | TRBJ1-5 | TRBV20-1
CASRLQGSGANVLTF | TRBJ2-6 | TRBV3-1
CASSSRLGGYNEQFF | TRBJ2-1 | TRBV7-2
CASSQGLAGVRGEQYF | TRBJ2-7 | TRBV4-3
CASSPWGLNLSNQPQHF | TRBJ1-5 | TRBV28
CASSQFVNQPQHF | TRBJ1-5 | TRBV4-3
CASSLYAGGDTQYF | TRBJ2-3 | TRBV5-8
CSARSTDTQYF | TRBJ2-3 | TRBV20-1
CASSQDGILSADGHYGYTF | TRBJ1-2 | TRBV4-3
CASSFAGAAYNEQFF | TRBJ2-1 | TRBV5-1
CASSLLPPGLAGGFAYEQYF | TRBJ2-7 | TRBV7-6
CSARGGHYEQYF | TRBJ2-7 | TRBV20-1
CASSLGGGMLSEKLFF | TRBJ1-4 | TRBV11-2